This T cell receptor (beta chain) appears in the sequencing data of a study of T cell responses to AZD1222 COVID-19 vaccine. Findings and caveats of the study: Donors, mostly white British, included more females; clonal diversity was possibly underestimated. Repertoire samples came only from after the peak T cell response.

The V gene end was trimmed by 4 bases and the J gene end by 9 bases; junction bases not matched to a gene: 18. The CDR3 totals 17 residues. Germline CDR1 is SGHVS and CDR2 is FQNEAQ. Produced via immunoSEQ multiplex PCR; TCRdb's table is partial and in-frame only. The sample has more than 90,000 clones, roughly 80% seen once; the top ten hold about 9%. With respect to this clone: Its target is not known.

This chain joins TRBV7-8 and TRBJ1-5; TRBD1 agrees at 7 bases. The input for sequencing was peripheral blood, taken on day 0 of AZD1222 vaccination. This TCR came from an adult in good health. CDR3 residues: CASSYTGGEQGRWPQHF. The CDR3 DNA reads TGTGCCAGCAGCTATACCGGGGGGGAACAGGGGCGTTGGCCCCAGCATTTT.